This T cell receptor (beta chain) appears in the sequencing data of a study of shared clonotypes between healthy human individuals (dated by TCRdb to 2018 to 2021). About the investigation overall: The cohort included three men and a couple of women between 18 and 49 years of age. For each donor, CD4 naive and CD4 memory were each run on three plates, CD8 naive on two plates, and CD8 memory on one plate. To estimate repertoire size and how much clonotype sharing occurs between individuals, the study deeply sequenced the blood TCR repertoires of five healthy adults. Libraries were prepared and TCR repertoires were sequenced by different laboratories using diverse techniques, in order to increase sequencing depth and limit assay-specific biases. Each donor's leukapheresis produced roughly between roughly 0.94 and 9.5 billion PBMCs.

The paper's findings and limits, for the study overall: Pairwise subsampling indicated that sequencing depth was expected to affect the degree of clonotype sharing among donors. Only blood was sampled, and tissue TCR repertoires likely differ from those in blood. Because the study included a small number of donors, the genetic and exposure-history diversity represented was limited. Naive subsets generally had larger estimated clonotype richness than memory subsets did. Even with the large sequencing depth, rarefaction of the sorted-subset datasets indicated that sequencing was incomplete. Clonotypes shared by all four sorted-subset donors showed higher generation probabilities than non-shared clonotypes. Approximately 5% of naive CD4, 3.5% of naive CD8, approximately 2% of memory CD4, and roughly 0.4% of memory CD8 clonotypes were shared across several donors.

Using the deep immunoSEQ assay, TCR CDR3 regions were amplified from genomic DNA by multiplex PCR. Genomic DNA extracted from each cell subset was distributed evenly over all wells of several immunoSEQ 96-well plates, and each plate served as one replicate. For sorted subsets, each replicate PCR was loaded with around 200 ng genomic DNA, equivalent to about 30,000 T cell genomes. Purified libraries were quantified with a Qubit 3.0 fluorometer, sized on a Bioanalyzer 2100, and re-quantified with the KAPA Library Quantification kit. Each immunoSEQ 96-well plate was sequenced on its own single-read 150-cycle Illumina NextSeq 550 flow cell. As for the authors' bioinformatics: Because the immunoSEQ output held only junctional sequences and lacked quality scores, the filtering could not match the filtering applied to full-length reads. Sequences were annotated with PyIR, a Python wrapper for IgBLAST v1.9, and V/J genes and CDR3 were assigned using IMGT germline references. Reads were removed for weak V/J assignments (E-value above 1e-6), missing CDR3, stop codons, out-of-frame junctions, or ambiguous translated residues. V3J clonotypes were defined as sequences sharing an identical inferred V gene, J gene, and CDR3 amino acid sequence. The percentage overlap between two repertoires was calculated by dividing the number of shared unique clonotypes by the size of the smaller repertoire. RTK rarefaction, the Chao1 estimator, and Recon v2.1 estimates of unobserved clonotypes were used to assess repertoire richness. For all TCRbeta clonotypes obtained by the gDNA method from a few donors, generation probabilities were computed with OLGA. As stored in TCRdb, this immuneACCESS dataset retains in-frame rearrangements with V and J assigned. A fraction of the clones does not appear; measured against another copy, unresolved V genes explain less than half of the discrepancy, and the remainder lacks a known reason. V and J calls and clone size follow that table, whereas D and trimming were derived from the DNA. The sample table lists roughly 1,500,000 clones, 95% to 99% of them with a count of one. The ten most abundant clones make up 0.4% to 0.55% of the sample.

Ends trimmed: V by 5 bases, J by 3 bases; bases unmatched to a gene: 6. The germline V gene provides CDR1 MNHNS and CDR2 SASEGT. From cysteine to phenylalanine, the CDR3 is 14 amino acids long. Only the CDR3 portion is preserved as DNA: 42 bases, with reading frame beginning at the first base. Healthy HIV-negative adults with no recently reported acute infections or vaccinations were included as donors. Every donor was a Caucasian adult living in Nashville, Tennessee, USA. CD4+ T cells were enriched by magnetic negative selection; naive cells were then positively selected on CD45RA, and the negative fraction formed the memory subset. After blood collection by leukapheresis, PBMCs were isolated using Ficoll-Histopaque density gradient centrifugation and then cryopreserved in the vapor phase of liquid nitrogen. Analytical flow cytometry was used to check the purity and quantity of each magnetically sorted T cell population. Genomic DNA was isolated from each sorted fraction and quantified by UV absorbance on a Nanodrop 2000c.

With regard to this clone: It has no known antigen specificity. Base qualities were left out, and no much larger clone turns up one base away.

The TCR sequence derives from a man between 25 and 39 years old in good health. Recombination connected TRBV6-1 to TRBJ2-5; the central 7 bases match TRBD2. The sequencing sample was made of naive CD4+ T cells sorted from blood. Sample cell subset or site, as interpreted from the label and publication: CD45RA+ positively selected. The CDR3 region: CASSQGLSKETQYF. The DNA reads TGTGCCAGCAGTCAGGGACTATCGAAAGAGACCCAGTACTTC.